The 21 T cell receptor beta chains given below trace back to one sample, sequenced in a study of regulatory T cells in long-lasting Graves disease. Sample time point: newly diagnosed GD, antithyroid drugs for less than 3 months. Researchers made the TCR library from RNA that was extracted from PBMCs. TCR beta libraries were built with iRepertoire HTBI primers and Arm-PCR of CDR3 regions. TCRdb fed the multiplex PCR reads into MiXCR, producing one record per CDR3 protein. Counted here are 400,000 to 500,000 distinct CDR3 sequences, 15% occurring once; the ten biggest clones make up approximately 7.6%. The data were also submitted as part of a second study, on T cells in Graves' hyperthyroidism and ophthalmopathy.

Sequencing was performed on peripheral blood mononuclear cells (PBMCs), taken at new diagnosis, from a patient treated with antithyroid drugs. These receptor sequences come from a woman in her 40s with Graves disease.

This clonotype appeared many times. The chain is built from TRBV28 and TRBJ1-2; D unresolved. The germline V gene has CDR1 MDHEN and CDR2 SYDVKM. This CDR3 comprises 14 residues. V lost 2 bases to trimming and J lost 4 bases, with 11 bases between them. CDR3 bases: TGTGCCAGCAGTTTAGATGGGAGGACCTATGGCTACACCTTC. Translated, it gives CASSLDGRTYGYTF.

This chain uses TRBV5-1 with TRBJ2-5, with D possibly TRBD2 on 6 matching bases. The V gene lost 0 bases and the J gene lost 2 bases, with 14 bases spanning the gap. The germline V gene encodes CDR1 SGHRS and CDR2 YFSETQ. This CDR3 contains 16 residues. The CDR3 nucleotides are TGCGCCAGCAGCTTGGGAACCACGGAGGGGCAAGAGACCCAGTACTTC. This translates into CASSLGTTEGQETQYF.

This clonotype was detected ten times or more. The rearrangement joins TRBV10-3 to TRBJ2-1; 11 bases are shared with TRBD2. The J segment lost 4 bases and the V segment lost 6 bases, leaving 5 bases of the junction unmatched. The V gene's germline CDR1 is ENHRY and CDR2 SYGVKD. The CDR3 is 15 amino acids. CDR3 DNA sequence: TGTGCCATCAGACCCTCTAGCGGGGGGTACAATGAGCAGTTCTTC. It translates to CAIRPSSGGYNEQFF.

Concerning this clonotype itself: One end of the junction fails to match germline, which may point to a read error. The chain joins TRBV7-8 to TRBJ2-1; no clear D. Germline V CDR1 and CDR2: SGHVS, FQNEAQ. The CDR3 runs 13 residues. The CDR3 DNA reads as TGTGCCAGCAGCCCTAGGACCGTCAATGAGCGGTTCTTC. Residues: CASSPRTVNERFF.

This clonotype was detected many times. The chain recombines TRBV28 with TRBJ1-5, with D perhaps matching TRBD1 (5 bases). Germline V gene lookup returns CDR1 MDHEN and CDR2 SYDVKM. This CDR3 has 16 amino acids. Between the trimmed V and J ends, which lost 2 bases and 3 bases, there was a span of 14 bases. The CDR3: CASSLGALGTNQPQHF. In DNA form, the CDR3 reads TGTGCCAGCAGTTTAGGGGCCCTCGGAACCAATCAGCCCCAGCATTTT.

The chain has TRBV19 and TRBJ2-2; tentatively, D is TRBD2 (6 bases). Germline CDR1 reads LNHDA; CDR2 reads SQIVND (reference sequence). The CDR3 is 13 amino acids. V shed 7 bases and J shed 7 bases, with 13 bases lying between them. The CDR3 here is CASTPFGGGELFF. CDR3 nucleotide sequence: TGTGCCAGTACGCCCTTCGGGGGCGGGGAGCTGTTTTTT.

Concerning this clonotype: Lacking the conserved final phenylalanine or tryptophan, this CDR3 likely reflects a read error. This chain uses TRBV20-1 with TRBJ2-5, with TRBD2 matching over 7 bases. The germline V gene has CDR1 DFQATT and CDR2 SNEGSKA (reference sequence). V gave up 5 bases and J gave up 5 bases; unmatched junction bases: 8. The CDR3 is made up of 13 amino acids. The CDR3 protein is CSAQETSLETQYL. The CDR3 DNA follows: TGCAGTGCTCAAGAGACTAGCTTGGAGACCCAGTACTTG.

The V gene is TRBV7-2, the J gene TRBJ2-1; 7 nucleotides line up with TRBD2. The CDR3 spans 17 residues. Germline V lookup: CDR1 SGHTA, CDR2 FQGNSA. The V gene end was trimmed by 5 bases and the J gene end by 1 base; junction bases not matched to a gene: 11. The CDR3 loop reads CASSLQGGSGSYNEQFF. The CDR3 region has the DNA TGTGCCAGCAGCCTTCAGGGCGGGAGTGGGTCCTACAATGAGCAGTTCTTC. The complete variable domain, with remaining parts taken from reference TRBV7-2 and TRBJ2-1, reads GAGVSQSPSNKVTEKGKDVELRCDPISGHTALYWYRQSLGQGLEFLIYFQGNSAPDKSGLPSDRFSAERTGGSVSTLTIQRTQQEDSAVYLCASSLQGGSGSYNEQFFGPGTRLTVL.

The V and J genes are TRBV14 and TRBJ2-1; D gene unclear. Trimming removed 6 bases at V and 7 bases at J, with 10 bases between. There are 12 residues in the CDR3. Germline CDR1 reads SGHDN; CDR2 reads FVKESK. CDR3 DNA: TGTGCCAGCAGGGATTTGAGGAATGAGCAGTTCTTC. Translation gives CASRDLRNEQFF. The entire variable domain, with the rest obtained from reference TRBV14 and TRBJ2-1, is as follows: EAGVTQFPSHSVIEKGQTVTLRCDPISGHDNLYWYRRVMGKEIKFLLHFVKESKQDESGMPNNRFLAERTGGTYSTLKVQPAELEDSGVYFCASRDLRNEQFFGPGTRLTVL.

This clonotype was picked up many times. This chain joins TRBV2 and TRBJ2-7, with 8 bases fitting TRBD1. Germline CDR1 SNHLY, CDR2 FYNNEI. CDR3 length: 14 amino acids. The J segment lost 2 bases and the V segment lost 6 bases, leaving 6 bases of the junction unmatched. This CDR3 reads CASSGQGRTYEQYF. CDR3 coding DNA: TGTGCCAGCAGCGGACAGGGTAGGACCTACGAGCAGTACTTC.

This clonotype was observed at least ten times. The gene calls are TRBV24-1 and TRBJ2-3; 10 positions agree with TRBD1. The germline V gene encodes CDR1 KGHDR and CDR2 SFDVKD. J lost 1 base, V lost 4 bases, and 4 bases had no gene match. The CDR3 contains 16 residues. The CDR3 DNA reads as TGTGCCACCAGTGACTGGACAGGGGGTGGCACAGATACGCAGTATTTT. Protein product: CATSDWTGGGTDTQYF.

The chain joins TRBV6-5 to TRBJ1-1, with D perhaps TRBD1 (5 bases). The V end was cut by 2 bases, the J end by 5 bases, with 12 bases between. CDR1 and CDR2 from the germline V gene are MNHEY and SVGAGI. The length of the CDR3 is 14 residues. Written as DNA, the CDR3 is TGTGCCAGCAGTTACGGCTTAGGGGATACTGAAGCTTTCTTT. Its translation: CASSYGLGDTEAFF.

This clonotype was picked up a small number of times. The V and J genes are TRBV7-9 and TRBJ2-1, with 12 bases matching TRBD2. This CDR3 comprises 17 residues. The trim removed 3 bases at V and 8 bases at J, leaving 11 bases unmatched. The germline gives CDR1 SEHNR, CDR2 FQNEAQ (reference sequence). CDR3 sequence: CASSLNLAGGPRDEQFF. CDR3 DNA sequence: TGTGCCAGCAGCTTGAACCTAGCGGGAGGGCCGAGGGATGAGCAGTTCTTC.

In this sample, this clonotype turned up many times. The V gene is TRBV28, the J gene TRBJ2-1, with TRBD1 identical over 10 bases. The V gene end was trimmed by 2 bases and the J gene end by 8 bases; junction bases not matched to a gene: 3. CDR1 is MDHEN, CDR2 SYDVKM, per germline. The CDR3 contains 14 residues. The chain's CDR3 is CASSLDRGLYEQFF. The CDR3 nucleotides read TGTGCCAGCAGTTTAGACAGGGGGCTCTATGAGCAGTTCTTC.

The V gene is TRBV19, the J gene TRBJ2-7; possible D gene TRBD1, 6 bases. The CDR3 covers 15 residues. Trimming removed 0 bases at V and 3 bases at J, with 12 bases between. The V gene's germline CDR1 is LNHDA and CDR2 SQIVND (reference sequence). CDR3 loop: CASSIDGGPSYEQYF. The CDR3, as DNA: TGTGCCAGTAGTATAGATGGGGGCCCGAGCTACGAGCAGTACTTC.

There are a few counts of this clonotype. The rearrangement uses TRBV18 and TRBJ2-2; 8 bases match TRBD2. V lost 3 bases, J lost 2 bases, and 5 bases stayed unmatched. The CDR3 contains 16 residues. Germline V lookup: CDR1 KGHSH, CDR2 LQKENI. CDR3 protein: CASSPAGTSNTGELFF. The CDR3 nucleotides read TGTGCCAGCTCACCGGCCGGGACTAGTAACACCGGGGAGCTGTTTTTT.

The chain combines TRBV30 with TRBJ1-6; D remains unclear. The CDR3 has 14 residues. Per the germline V gene, CDR1 is GTSNPN and CDR2 is SVGIG (reference sequence). V was clipped by 4 bases and J by 4 bases, with 11 bases between them. The chain's CDR3 is CAWTGRQYNSPLHF. The CDR3 region has the DNA TGTGCCTGGACCGGGCGCCAGTATAATTCACCCCTCCACTTT.

The chain uses TRBV29-1 and TRBJ2-2; D not certain. The CDR3 is 15 residues long. Looked up from germline, CDR1 is SQVTM and CDR2 is ANQGSEA. The V gene lost 5 bases and the J gene lost 0 bases, with 13 bases spanning the gap. The DNA of the CDR3 is TGCAGCGTTCTTATCCCCGCTTCGAACACCGGGGAGCTGTTTTTT. This encodes CSVLIPASNTGELFF.

The CDR3 loop reads CASSLGRTSEHTGELFF. CDR3 nucleotides: TGTGCCAGCAGCTTAGGGAGGACTAGCGAGCACACCGGGGAGCTGTTTTTT. V usage is TRBV7-9 and J usage is TRBJ2-2; 9 bases match TRBD2. V lost 1 base, J lost 3 bases, and 6 bases stayed unmatched. The CDR3 runs to 17 residues. Germline V gene data show CDR1 as SEHNR and CDR2 as FQNEAQ (reference sequence).

In its sample, this clonotype was seen a few times. J is TRBJ2-6 and V is TRBV6-2 or TRBV6-3, with TRBD1 as a possible D gene (5 bases). Trimming pared 5 bases from V and 0 bases from J, leaving 11 bases between. Germline CDR1 is MNHEY and CDR2 is SVGEGT. The CDR3 is 16 amino acids. CDR3 residues: CASSPTGFSGANVLTF. In nucleotides, the CDR3 is TGTGCCAGCAGTCCAACAGGCTTCTCTGGGGCCAACGTCCTGACTTTC.

This clonotype was counted many times. The rearrangement links TRBV12-3 or TRBV12-4 to TRBJ2-3; no reliable D call. The CDR3 runs 13 residues. Trimming cost V 6 bases and J 4 bases, with 11 bases left between them. The CDR3 bases are TGTGCCAGCAGCCCGACCCGGGCAGATACGCAGTATTTT. Amino acids: CASSPTRADTQYF.